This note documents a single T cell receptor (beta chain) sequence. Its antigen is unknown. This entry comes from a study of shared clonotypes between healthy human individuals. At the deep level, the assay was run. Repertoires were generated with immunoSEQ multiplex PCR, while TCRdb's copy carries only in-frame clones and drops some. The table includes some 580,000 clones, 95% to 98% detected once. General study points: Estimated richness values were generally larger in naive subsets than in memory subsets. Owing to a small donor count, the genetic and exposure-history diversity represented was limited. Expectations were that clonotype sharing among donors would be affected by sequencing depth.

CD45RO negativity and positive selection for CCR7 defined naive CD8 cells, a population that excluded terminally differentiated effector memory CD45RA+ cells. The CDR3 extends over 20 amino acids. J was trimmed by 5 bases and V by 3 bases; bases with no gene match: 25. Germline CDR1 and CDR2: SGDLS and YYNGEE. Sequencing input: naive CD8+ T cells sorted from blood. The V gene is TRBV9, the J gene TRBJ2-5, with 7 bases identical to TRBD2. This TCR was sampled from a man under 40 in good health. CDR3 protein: CASSDSSGPVSRVTDETQYF. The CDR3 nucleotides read TGTGCCAGCAGCGACAGTAGCGGGCCCGTGTCTAGGGTAACGGATGAGACCCAGTACTTC.